This section outlines one TCR beta chain sequence together with its context. This specimen belongs to a study of blood T cell repertoires in COVID-19. Germline V gene sequence: CDR1 LNHDA, CDR2 SQIVND (reference sequence). This CDR3 has 14 amino acids. Between the trimmed V and J ends, which lost 5 bases and 6 bases, there was a span of 14 bases. Using immunoSEQ multiplex PCR, the repertoire was profiled, and TCRdb retains in-frame clones only, with some absent. The sample carries about 190,000 clones, 90% recorded once. Sequenced material: peripheral blood. The sequence derives from a man aged 50 to 60 with acute or convalescent COVID-19. The rearrangement links TRBV19 to TRBJ1-5, with TRBD1 as a possible D gene (6 bases). CDR3 in amino acids: CASSEQGPGQPQHF. In nucleotides, the CDR3 is TGTGCCAGTAGTGAACAGGGACCCGGTCAGCCCCAGCATTTT.